These T cell receptor beta chains were read from a single sample in a study of shared clonotypes between healthy human individuals. The repertoire was sequenced with immunoSEQ multiplex PCR; TCRdb's copy has only in-frame clones and lacks some. The repertoire holds about 2 million clones, over 85% seen once, with 0.85% to 1.3% in the top ten. The sequenced sample consisted of naive CD8+ T cells sorted from blood. Source of these receptors: a man aged 18 to 29 in good health. Both conserved end residues are part of each CDR3. Fields, in order: clone size, V gene, CDR3 length, D gene, J gene, CDR3 protein, CDR3 DNA. The D gene is left open where the match is weak. Rows may omit the clone size; those that give it use once, few, many or a size class.

size: NA; V: TRBV2; length: 14; D: NA; J: TRBJ2-1; CDR3: CASSEGGGRDEQFF; DNA: TGTGCCAGCAGTGAAGGCGGGGGCAGGGATGAGCAGTTCTTC
size: NA; V: TRBV7-9; length: 15; D: NA; J: TRBJ2-1; CDR3: CASSLVQGSYNEQFF; DNA: TGTGCCAGCAGCTTGGTACAGGGTTCCTACAATGAGCAGTTCTTC
size: NA; V: TRBV2; length: 14; D: TRBD1; J: TRBJ1-2; CDR3: CASSFGQGNYGYTF; DNA: TGTGCCAGCAGCTTTGGACAGGGGAACTATGGCTACACCTTC
size: NA; V: TRBV6-6; length: 14; D: TRBD1; J: TRBJ1-1; CDR3: CASSYGTGYTEAFF; DNA: TGTGCCAGCAGTTACGGGACAGGTTACACTGAAGCTTTCTTT
size: NA; V: TRBV7-9; length: 16; D: TRBD1; J: TRBJ1-2; CDR3: CASSSSQGLANYGYTF; DNA: TGTGCCAGCAGCTCCTCACAGGGGCTTGCTAACTATGGCTACACCTTC
size: NA; V: TRBV10-1; length: 17; D: TRBD1; J: TRBJ2-2; CDR3: CASSDDPGQVPTGELFF; DNA: TGCGCCAGCAGTGATGACCCGGGACAGGTGCCCACCGGGGAGCTGTTTTTT
size: NA; V: TRBV6-5; length: 12; D: TRBD1; J: TRBJ1-1; CDR3: CASRQGNTEAFF; DNA: TGTGCCAGTCGACAGGGGAACACTGAAGCTTTCTTT
size: NA; V: TRBV7-9; length: 15; D: TRBD1; J: TRBJ2-3; CDR3: CASSLVGTGTDTQYF; DNA: TGTGCCAGCAGCTTAGTCGGGACAGGGACAGATACGCAGTATTTT
size: NA; V: TRBV28; length: 15; D: TRBD1; J: TRBJ2-7; CDR3: CASSTAGTGTWEQYF; DNA: TGTGCCAGCAGTACGGCCGGGACAGGGACGTGGGAGCAGTACTTC
size: NA; V: TRBV19; length: 14; D: TRBD1; J: TRBJ2-7; CDR3: CASSQGQPSYEQYF; DNA: TGTGCCAGTAGCCAGGGACAGCCATCCTACGAGCAGTACTTC
size: NA; V: TRBV11-2; length: 13; D: NA; J: TRBJ2-7; CDR3: CASSLSAAYEQYF; DNA: TGTGCCAGCAGCTTATCGGCAGCCTACGAGCAGTACTTC
size: NA; V: TRBV7-2; length: 14; D: NA; J: TRBJ1-1; CDR3: CASSLGIQGAEAFF; DNA: TGTGCCAGCAGCTTAGGCATACAGGGCGCTGAAGCTTTCTTT
size: NA; V: TRBV11-1; length: 14; D: NA; J: TRBJ2-5; CDR3: CASSRALGQETQYF; DNA: TGTGCCAGCAGCCGGGCCCTGGGCCAAGAGACCCAGTACTTC
size: NA; V: TRBV27; length: 13; D: NA; J: TRBJ2-7; CDR3: CASSSGVSYEQYF; DNA: TGTGCCAGCAGTTCCGGGGTATCCTACGAGCAGTACTTC
size: NA; V: TRBV30; length: 16; D: TRBD2; J: TRBJ2-3; CDR3: CAWNLAGGQGTDTQYF; DNA: TGTGCCTGGAATTTAGCGGGGGGCCAGGGCACAGATACGCAGTATTTT
size: NA; V: TRBV6-5; length: 15; D: NA; J: TRBJ2-7; CDR3: CASSYGMGGTYEQYF; DNA: TGTGCCAGCAGTTACGGAATGGGGGGAACCTACGAGCAGTACTTC
size: NA; V: TRBV6-1; length: 16; D: TRBD2; J: TRBJ2-7; CDR3: CASSDRGGGLFYEQYF; DNA: TGTGCCAGCAGTGATAGGGGCGGGGGTCTTTTCTACGAGCAGTACTTC
size: NA; V: TRBV27; length: 15; D: NA; J: TRBJ2-7; CDR3: CASSFHLAGLLEQYF; DNA: TGTGCCAGCAGTTTCCATCTAGCAGGGCTCCTCGAGCAGTACTTC
size: NA; V: TRBV30; length: 14; D: TRBD1; J: TRBJ1-4; CDR3: CAWGDGTVNEKLFF; DNA: TGTGCCTGGGGGGACGGGACAGTAAATGAAAAACTGTTTTTT
size: once; V: TRBV27; length: 15; D: TRBD1; J: TRBJ2-1; CDR3: CASSRGQGGGHEQFF; DNA: TGTGCCAGCAGTCGGGGACAGGGAGGGGGGCATGAGCAGTTCTTC
size: NA; V: TRBV11-2; length: 15; D: TRBD1; J: TRBJ2-1; CDR3: CASSLVLDRVNEQFF; DNA: TGTGCCAGCAGCTTAGTACTGGACAGGGTAAATGAGCAGTTCTTC
size: NA; V: TRBV7-6; length: 13; D: NA; J: TRBJ2-7; CDR3: CASSLSGAYEQYF; DNA: TGTGCCAGCAGCTTAAGCGGAGCCTACGAGCAGTACTTC
size: NA; V: TRBV2; length: 15; D: TRBD1; J: TRBJ1-4; CDR3: CASSDREETNEKLFF; DNA: TGTGCCAGCAGCGACAGGGAGGAGACTAATGAAAAACTGTTTTTT
size: NA; V: TRBV15; length: 16; D: TRBD2; J: TRBJ2-5; CDR3: CATTPLGGGDKETQYF; DNA: TGTGCCACCACCCCGCTGGGCGGGGGAGATAAAGAGACCCAGTACTTC
size: NA; V: TRBV7-9; length: 14; D: NA; J: TRBJ1-1; CDR3: CASAPGEVRTEAFF; DNA: TGTGCCAGCGCTCCAGGGGAAGTAAGGACTGAAGCTTTCTTT
size: NA; V: TRBV19; length: 13; D: NA; J: TRBJ1-6; CDR3: CASSADGNSPLHF; DNA: TGTGCCAGTAGTGCTGACGGGAATTCACCCCTCCACTTT
size: NA; V: TRBV9; length: 15; D: TRBD2; J: TRBJ2-7; CDR3: CASSVDLAGVPEQYF; DNA: TGTGCCAGCAGCGTAGACCTAGCGGGAGTCCCCGAGCAGTACTTC
size: NA; V: TRBV7-2; length: 16; D: TRBD2; J: TRBJ2-1; CDR3: CASSPRRGGRWYEQFF; DNA: TGTGCCAGCAGCCCTAGACGGGGGGGCCGTTGGTATGAGCAGTTCTTC
size: NA; V: TRBV10-1; length: 13; D: TRBD1; J: TRBJ1-5; CDR3: CASSRTGNQPQHF; DNA: TGCGCCAGCAGTCGGACAGGGAATCAGCCCCAGCATTTT
size: NA; V: TRBV13; length: 14; D: NA; J: TRBJ2-3; CDR3: CASLIGGATDTQYF; DNA: TGTGCCAGCCTAATCGGGGGCGCGACAGATACGCAGTATTTT
size: few; V: TRBV30; length: 13; D: TRBD1; J: TRBJ1-4; CDR3: CAWGTGVVEKLFF; DNA: TGTGCCTGGGGGACAGGGGTCGTTGAAAAACTGTTTTTT
size: once; V: TRBV6-1; length: 11; D: NA; J: TRBJ2-7; CDR3: CAINGPGEQYF; DNA: TGTGCCATCAACGGGCCCGGCGAGCAGTACTTC
size: NA; V: TRBV6-1; length: 15; D: NA; J: TRBJ1-3; CDR3: CASSADGSSGNTIYF; DNA: TGTGCCAGCAGTGCGGACGGTAGCTCTGGAAACACCATATATTTT
size: NA; V: TRBV9; length: 16; D: TRBD2; J: TRBJ2-7; CDR3: CASSSTSGGLFYEQYF; DNA: TGTGCCAGCAGCTCGACTAGCGGGGGGCTTTTCTACGAGCAGTACTTC
size: NA; V: TRBV9; length: 16; D: TRBD2; J: TRBJ2-5; CDR3: CASSEIPGTSEETQYF; DNA: TGTGCCAGCAGCGAGATCCCTGGGACTAGCGAAGAGACCCAGTACTTC
size: NA; V: TRBV5-1; length: 16; D: NA; J: TRBJ2-3; CDR3: CASSLGVAGNTDTQYF; DNA: TGCGCCAGCAGCTTGGGTGTTGCAGGGAACACAGATACGCAGTATTTT